This TCR beta chain was captured by sequencing in a study of cytomegalovirus exposure and HLA in healthy donors. PCR involved 60 Vbeta and 13 Jbeta primers. Assay used: immunoSEQ multiplex PCR; TCRdb lists only in-frame clones, some missing. The sample gives 150,000 or so clones, roughly 84% of which show up once; around 2% is in the top ten. The source of this sequence is a man between 18 and 29 years old in good health and CMV-seronegative. Sequenced sample: PBMCs.

The CDR3 DNA sequence: TGTGCCAGCAGCCCCCTGGCGGGGGCCCCCTGGGATGAGCAGTTCTTC. It codes for CASSPLAGAPWDEQFF. The chain employs TRBV11-3 and TRBJ2-1; D might be TRBD2 (7 bases). CDR3 size: 16 residues. V lost 5 bases and J lost 8, with 22 bases in between. Germline values: CDR1 SGHNT, CDR2 YENEEA.